The rows below give T cell receptor beta chains drawn from one sample of a study of CD8+CD57+ T cells in acquired aplastic anemia. TCRdb reanalysed the reads using MiXCR and keeps one entry per CDR3 protein. Of some 280,000 distinct CDR3 sequences in the sample, around three fifths were seen once. The sequencing sample was made of sorted CD4+, CD8+, or CD8+CD57+ T cells (not recorded which) from PBMCs. These receptors all stem from a human donor with severe aplastic anemia or a healthy control (not recorded which). Each CDR3 is given with its conserved first and last residue. Fields, in order: D gene, V gene, clone size, J gene, CDR3 DNA, CDR3 protein. The D gene is left open where the match is weak. Not every row has a clone size; where given, it reads once, few, many or a size class.

d_gene: -; v_gene: TRBV11-2; abundance: -; j_gene: TRBJ2-5; CDR3nt: TGTGCCAGCAGCTTAGATCTTGGCAGGGGTACCCAGTACTTC; CDR3aa: CASSLDLGRGTQYF
d_gene: -; v_gene: TRBV14; abundance: -; j_gene: TRBJ2-1; CDR3nt: TGTGCCAGCAGCCAACAAAGTCTGGGGACGCCCTACAATGAGCAGTTCTTC; CDR3aa: CASSQQSLGTPYNEQFF
d_gene: -; v_gene: TRBV19; abundance: many; j_gene: TRBJ2-7; CDR3nt: TGTGCCAGTAGTCTGCGCTACCTCGACTGGGACTTTCAGAGCTCCTACGAGCAGTACTTC; CDR3aa: CASSLRYLDWDFQSSYEQYF
d_gene: -; v_gene: TRBV12-3/TRBV12-4; abundance: many; j_gene: TRBJ2-7; CDR3nt: TGTGCCAGCAGTTTAAAGGTGGGGGCCAGTGGTTACGAGCAGTACTTC; CDR3aa: CASSLKVGASGYEQYF
d_gene: TRBD1; v_gene: TRBV7-8; abundance: once; j_gene: TRBJ2-2; CDR3nt: TGTGCCAGCAGCTTAGTACAGGGGCTGAGGACCGGGGAGCTGTTTTTT; CDR3aa: CASSLVQGLRTGELFF
d_gene: TRBD1; v_gene: TRBV7-9; abundance: -; j_gene: TRBJ2-5; CDR3nt: TGTGCCAGCAGCTTGTTGGACAGGATACAAGAGACCCAGTACTTC; CDR3aa: CASSLLDRIQETQYF
d_gene: TRBD2; v_gene: TRBV7-7; abundance: many; j_gene: TRBJ2-1; CDR3nt: TGTGCTAGCAGCTCTAGCGGGGGGGCCATCAATGAGCAGTTCTTC; CDR3aa: CASSSSGGAINEQFF
d_gene: TRBD2; v_gene: TRBV7-9; abundance: -; j_gene: TRBJ2-5; CDR3nt: TGTGCCAGCAGCTTGTCGCTAGCGGGGGAAGGAGAGACCCAGTACTTC; CDR3aa: CASSLSLAGEGETQYF
d_gene: -; v_gene: TRBV12-3/TRBV12-4; abundance: many; j_gene: TRBJ2-2; CDR3nt: TGTGCCAGCAGTTTAACCGCGGGGACGAACACCGGGGAGCTGTTTTTT; CDR3aa: CASSLTAGTNTGELFF
d_gene: TRBD1; v_gene: TRBV20-1; abundance: many; j_gene: TRBJ2-1; CDR3nt: TGCAGTGCTAGAGCGGGGACAGGGGGCAGGGGTGAGCAGTTCTTC; CDR3aa: CSARAGTGGRGEQFF
d_gene: TRBD1; v_gene: TRBV20-1; abundance: -; j_gene: TRBJ1-6; CDR3nt: TGCAGTGCCTCCCGACAGGGAAGTTCACCCCTCCACTTT; CDR3aa: CSASRQGSSPLHF
d_gene: TRBD1; v_gene: TRBV27; abundance: few; j_gene: TRBJ1-2; CDR3nt: TGTGCCAGCAGTTTCGGGGACAGGGCACATGGCTACACCTTC; CDR3aa: CASSFGDRAHGYTF
d_gene: -; v_gene: TRBV10-3; abundance: -; j_gene: TRBJ1-5; CDR3nt: TGTGCCATAGGCTTTGCCCAGGATCAGCCCCAGCATTTT; CDR3aa: CAIGFAQDQPQHF
d_gene: TRBD2; v_gene: TRBV27; abundance: few; j_gene: TRBJ2-3; CDR3nt: TGTGCCAGCAAGAGACTAGCGGGGGGGCAGGTCCCAGATACGCAGTATTTT; CDR3aa: CASKRLAGGQVPDTQYF
d_gene: TRBD1; v_gene: TRBV2; abundance: -; j_gene: TRBJ1-6; CDR3nt: TGTGCCAGCAGTGAATTTACGGGACAGGGAATAAGGTATAATTCACCCCTCCACTTT; CDR3aa: CASSEFTGQGIRYNSPLHF
d_gene: -; v_gene: TRBV7-9; abundance: -; j_gene: TRBJ2-1; CDR3nt: TGTGCCAGCAGGGACAACCATGAGCAGTTCTTC; CDR3aa: CASRDNHEQFF
d_gene: TRBD1; v_gene: TRBV20-1; abundance: many; j_gene: TRBJ1-6; CDR3nt: TGCAGTGCTAGGAATCAGGGGGCCCACTATAATTCACCCCTCCACTTT; CDR3aa: CSARNQGAHYNSPLHF
d_gene: -; v_gene: TRBV7-3; abundance: few; j_gene: TRBJ1-1; CDR3nt: TGTGCCAGCAGTGTAAACCAGGGGATAGGGACTGAAGCTTTCTTT; CDR3aa: CASSVNQGIGTEAFF
d_gene: TRBD1; v_gene: TRBV7-9; abundance: -; j_gene: TRBJ2-1; CDR3nt: TGTGCCAGCAGCTCCATGGTTCGGACAGGGGGGCGGGATGAGCAGTTCTTC; CDR3aa: CASSSMVRTGGRDEQFF
d_gene: -; v_gene: TRBV7-9; abundance: -; j_gene: TRBJ1-2; CDR3nt: TGTGCCAGCAGCTTAACAGGGCCGGATGGCTACACCTTC; CDR3aa: CASSLTGPDGYTF
d_gene: -; v_gene: TRBV19; abundance: many; j_gene: TRBJ2-2; CDR3nt: TGTGCCAGTAACCACAGGGCTATTGGCACCGGGGAGCTGTTTTTT; CDR3aa: CASNHRAIGTGELFF
d_gene: -; v_gene: TRBV30; abundance: -; j_gene: TRBJ1-2; CDR3nt: TGTGCCTGGAGGTCTCCGTCCCGCTATGGCTACACCTTC; CDR3aa: CAWRSPSRYGYTF
d_gene: -; v_gene: TRBV12-3/TRBV12-4; abundance: many; j_gene: TRBJ2-4; CDR3nt: TGTGCCAGCAGATTTAAGGCGGCAATCTTCTTC; CDR3aa: CASRFKAAIFF
d_gene: TRBD1; v_gene: TRBV6-1; abundance: -; j_gene: TRBJ1-1; CDR3nt: TGTGCCAGCAGACGGACAGGGGGCGTCACTGAAGCTTTCTTT; CDR3aa: CASRRTGGVTEAFF
d_gene: TRBD1; v_gene: TRBV20-1; abundance: few; j_gene: TRBJ1-2; CDR3nt: TGCAGTGCCAGGGACAGGGTCTATGGCTACACCTTC; CDR3aa: CSARDRVYGYTF
d_gene: TRBD1; v_gene: TRBV30; abundance: -; j_gene: TRBJ1-3; CDR3nt: TGTGCCTGGAGGGCCTCGGGACAGGGTAAAAACACCATATATTTT; CDR3aa: CAWRASGQGKNTIYF
d_gene: TRBD1; v_gene: TRBV7-9; abundance: few; j_gene: TRBJ2-7; CDR3nt: TGTGCCAGCAGCTTTAGTCAGACAGGGGACGAGCAGTACTTC; CDR3aa: CASSFSQTGDEQYF
d_gene: -; v_gene: TRBV5-6; abundance: many; j_gene: TRBJ1-3; CDR3nt: TGTGCTACGCACGTTTTTGGGCCCTCTGGAAACACCATATATTTT; CDR3aa: CATHVFGPSGNTIYF
d_gene: TRBD1; v_gene: TRBV19; abundance: many; j_gene: TRBJ1-6; CDR3nt: TGTGCCAGTAGTATCACCGGGACAGGGAATTCAGCCCTCCACTTT; CDR3aa: CASSITGTGNSALHF
d_gene: -; v_gene: TRBV9; abundance: once; j_gene: TRBJ2-7; CDR3nt: TGTGCCAGCAGCCTAAGGGACACCTCCTACGAGCAGTACTTC; CDR3aa: CASSLRDTSYEQYF
d_gene: -; v_gene: TRBV12-3/TRBV12-4; abundance: -; j_gene: TRBJ2-7; CDR3nt: TGTGCCAGCAGTTTACGGGGGAGATCCTCTGGAAAGCAGTACTTC; CDR3aa: CASSLRGRSSGKQYF
d_gene: -; v_gene: TRBV7-3; abundance: many; j_gene: TRBJ1-3; CDR3nt: TGTGCCACCTCGGAGGGCCCTGGAAACACCATATATTTT; CDR3aa: CATSEGPGNTIYF
d_gene: -; v_gene: TRBV6-6; abundance: -; j_gene: TRBJ2-2; CDR3nt: TGTGCCAGCAGTGCAACCGTTAGCGGGGAGCTGTTTTTT; CDR3aa: CASSATVSGELFF
d_gene: -; v_gene: TRBV27; abundance: many; j_gene: TRBJ2-7; CDR3nt: TGTGCCAGCAGTGGTCTACTCCTCCGCGAGCAGTACTTC; CDR3aa: CASSGLLLREQYF
d_gene: TRBD2; v_gene: TRBV19; abundance: -; j_gene: TRBJ2-1; CDR3nt: TGTGCCAGTACTGCAGGACTAGATTACAATGAGCAGTTCTTC; CDR3aa: CASTAGLDYNEQFF
d_gene: -; v_gene: TRBV5-1; abundance: many; j_gene: TRBJ1-4; CDR3nt: TGCGCCAGCAGCTTGGACCCCAGGGCCGCGGGGGAAAAACTGTTTTTT; CDR3aa: CASSLDPRAAGEKLFF
d_gene: -; v_gene: TRBV7-3; abundance: -; j_gene: TRBJ2-5; CDR3nt: TGTGCCAGCAGCTTAGGAACGTACCAAGAGACCCAGTACTTC; CDR3aa: CASSLGTYQETQYF
d_gene: -; v_gene: TRBV20-1; abundance: -; j_gene: TRBJ1-1; CDR3nt: TGCAGTGCAGGGACTATTCAGAACACTGAAGCTTTCTTT; CDR3aa: CSAGTIQNTEAFF
d_gene: -; v_gene: TRBV7-2; abundance: many; j_gene: TRBJ2-1; CDR3nt: TGTGCCAGCAGCTTAGTTGAGCAGTTCTTC; CDR3aa: CASSLVEQFF
d_gene: -; v_gene: TRBV19; abundance: -; j_gene: TRBJ1-5; CDR3nt: TGTGCCAGTAGTATACCCCGACAGGAGCTGTTTCAGCCCCAGCATTTT; CDR3aa: CASSIPRQELFQPQHF
d_gene: -; v_gene: TRBV7-9; abundance: many; j_gene: TRBJ2-2; CDR3nt: TGTGCCAGCAGAGACGGGACCACCGGGGAGCTGTTTTTT; CDR3aa: CASRDGTTGELFF
d_gene: TRBD2; v_gene: TRBV7-9; abundance: -; j_gene: TRBJ2-1; CDR3nt: TGTGCCAGCAGTTCTAGCGGGTTGCCCAATGAGCAGTTCTTC; CDR3aa: CASSSSGLPNEQFF